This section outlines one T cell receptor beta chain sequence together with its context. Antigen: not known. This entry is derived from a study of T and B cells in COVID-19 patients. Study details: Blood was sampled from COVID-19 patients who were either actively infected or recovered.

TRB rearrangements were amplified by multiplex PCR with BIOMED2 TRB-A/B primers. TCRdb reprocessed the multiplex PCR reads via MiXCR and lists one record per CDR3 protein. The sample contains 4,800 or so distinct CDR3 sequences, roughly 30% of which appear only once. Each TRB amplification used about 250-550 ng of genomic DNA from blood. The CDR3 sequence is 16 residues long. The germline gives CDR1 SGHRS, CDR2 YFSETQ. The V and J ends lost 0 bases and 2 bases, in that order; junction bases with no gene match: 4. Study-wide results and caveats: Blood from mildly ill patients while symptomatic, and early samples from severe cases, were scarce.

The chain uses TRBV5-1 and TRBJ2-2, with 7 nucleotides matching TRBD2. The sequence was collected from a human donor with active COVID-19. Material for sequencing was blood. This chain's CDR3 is CASSLGLAANTGELFF. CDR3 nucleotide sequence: TGCGCCAGCAGCTTGGGGCTAGCGGCTAACACCGGGGAGCTGTTTTTT.